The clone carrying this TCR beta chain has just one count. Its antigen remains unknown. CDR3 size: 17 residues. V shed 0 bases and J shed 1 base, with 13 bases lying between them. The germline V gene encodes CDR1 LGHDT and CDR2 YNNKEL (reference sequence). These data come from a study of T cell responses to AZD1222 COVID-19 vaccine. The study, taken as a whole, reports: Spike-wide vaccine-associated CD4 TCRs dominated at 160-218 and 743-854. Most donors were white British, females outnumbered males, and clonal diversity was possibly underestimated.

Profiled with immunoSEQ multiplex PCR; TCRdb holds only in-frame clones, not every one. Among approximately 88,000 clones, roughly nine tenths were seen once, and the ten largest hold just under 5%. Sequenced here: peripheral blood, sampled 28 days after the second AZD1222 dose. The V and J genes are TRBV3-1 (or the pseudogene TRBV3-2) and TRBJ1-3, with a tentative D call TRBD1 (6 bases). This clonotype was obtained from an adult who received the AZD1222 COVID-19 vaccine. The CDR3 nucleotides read TGTGCCAGCAGCCAAGATCGGGCAGGGGTGTCTGGAAACACCATATATTTT. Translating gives CASSQDRAGVSGNTIYF.